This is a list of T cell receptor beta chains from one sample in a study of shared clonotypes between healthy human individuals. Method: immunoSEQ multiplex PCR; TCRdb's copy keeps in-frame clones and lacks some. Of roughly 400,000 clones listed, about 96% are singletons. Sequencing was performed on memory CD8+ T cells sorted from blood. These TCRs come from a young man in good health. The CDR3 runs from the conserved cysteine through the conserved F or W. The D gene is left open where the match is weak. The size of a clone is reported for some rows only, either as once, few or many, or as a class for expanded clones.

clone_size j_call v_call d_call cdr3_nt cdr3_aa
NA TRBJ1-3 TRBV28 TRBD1 TGTGCCAGCAGACGAGGGGGCACTGGAAACACCATATATTTT CASRRGGTGNTIYF
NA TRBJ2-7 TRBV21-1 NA TGTTTTCTCCGGGATAACTACACGACCTACGAGCAGTACTTC CFLRDNYTTYEQYF
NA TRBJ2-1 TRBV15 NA TGTGCCACCAGCAGAGATAACGGTCACCCCAATGAGCAGTTCTTC CATSRDNGHPNEQFF
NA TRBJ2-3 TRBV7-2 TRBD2 TGTGCCAGCAGATCAGCGGGAGGAACTAGCACAGATACGCAGTATTTT CASRSAGGTSTDTQYF
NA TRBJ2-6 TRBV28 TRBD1 TGTGCCAGCAGTGCAAGAACAGGGGCTCCTGGGGCCAACGTCCTGACTTTC CASSARTGAPGANVLTF
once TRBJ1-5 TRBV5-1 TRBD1 TGCGCCAGCAGCTTGGCCAAGGGGGCAAGCAATCAGCCCCAGCATTTT CASSLAKGASNQPQHF
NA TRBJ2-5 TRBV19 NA TGTGCCAGTAGTCTAGCGCTTGGGGAGACCCAGTACTTC CASSLALGETQYF
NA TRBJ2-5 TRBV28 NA TGTGCCAGCAGTTGGGAGAACCGAGGAGAGACCCAGTACTTC CASSWENRGETQYF
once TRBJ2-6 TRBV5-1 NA TGCGCCAGCAGCGACTGGGGCTCTGGGGCCAACGTCCTGACTTTC CASSDWGSGANVLTF
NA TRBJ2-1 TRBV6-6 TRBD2 TGTGCCAGCAGTTTAAGCGGGAGGCCCTACAATGAGCAGTTCTTC CASSLSGRPYNEQFF
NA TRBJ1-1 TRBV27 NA TGTGCCAGCAGTTCCCACAGGTTTCTTGAAGCTTTCTTT CASSSHRFLEAFF
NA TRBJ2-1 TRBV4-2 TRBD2 TGTGCCAGCAGCCAAGCTTACTTAGCGGGAGGGCCCCCTAACTACAATGAGCAGTTCTTC CASSQAYLAGGPPNYNEQFF
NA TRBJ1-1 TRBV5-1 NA TGCGCCAGCAGCTTGCTGGGATCAAACACTGAAGCTTTCTTT CASSLLGSNTEAFF
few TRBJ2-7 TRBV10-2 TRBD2 TGCGCCAGCAGGCTTACTGGACTAGGAGAGCAGTACTTC CASRLTGLGEQYF
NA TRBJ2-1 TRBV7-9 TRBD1 TGTGCCAGCGGTGACAGGGGAGTTTTGAATGAGCAGTTCTTC CASGDRGVLNEQFF
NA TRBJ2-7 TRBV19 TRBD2 TGTGCCAGTAGGAGGACTAGCGGTCTCTTCTACGAGCAGTACTTC CASRRTSGLFYEQYF
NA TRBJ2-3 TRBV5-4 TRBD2 TGTGCCAGCAGCTTACTAGCGCCTAACACAGATACGCAGTATTTT CASSLLAPNTDTQYF
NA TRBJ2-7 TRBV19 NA TGTGCCAGTAGTAGCACAGTTCTCTCCTACGAGCAGTACTTC CASSSTVLSYEQYF
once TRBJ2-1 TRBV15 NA TGTGCCACCAGCAGACCTTACCCCACCTACAATGAGCAGTTCTTC CATSRPYPTYNEQFF
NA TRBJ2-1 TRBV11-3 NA TGTGCCAGCAGCTTAGGGGGAGGCGAGCAGTTCTTC CASSLGGGEQFF
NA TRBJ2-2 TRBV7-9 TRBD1 TGTGCCAGCAGCCCCGGGACAGGGTTCACCGGGGAGCTGTTTTTT CASSPGTGFTGELFF
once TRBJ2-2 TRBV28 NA TGTGCCAGCAGCGGTTTGGGGGGCGGGGAGCTGTTTTTT CASSGLGGGELFF
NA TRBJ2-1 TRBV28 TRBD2 TGTGCCAGCGGCAGACTAGCGGGGACCTACAATGAGCAGTTCTTC CASGRLAGTYNEQFF
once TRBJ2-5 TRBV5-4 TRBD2 TGTGCCAGCAGCGGGGCTAGCGGGTACCAAGAGACCCAGTACTTC CASSGASGYQETQYF
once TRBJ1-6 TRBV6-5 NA TGTGCCAGCAGTTACACACCCTATAATTCACCCCTCCACTTT CASSYTPYNSPLHF
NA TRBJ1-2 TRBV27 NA TGTGCCAGCAGTTTGCGGGGGCTACTGAACTATGGCTACACCTTC CASSLRGLLNYGYTF
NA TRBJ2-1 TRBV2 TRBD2 TGTGCCAGCTCCCGCGGGAGCCTTTACAATGAGCAGTTCTTC CASSRGSLYNEQFF
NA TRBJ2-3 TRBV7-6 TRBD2 TGTGCCAGCAGCTTAAGGACTAGCGGGATGGATACGCAGTATTTT CASSLRTSGMDTQYF
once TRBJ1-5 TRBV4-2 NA TGTGCCAGCAGCCAAGATTTGGGCAGCAGCAATCAGCCCCAGCATTTT CASSQDLGSSNQPQHF
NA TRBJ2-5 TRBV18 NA TGTGCCAGCTCACACAGGGACTTCACCCTCCAAGAGACCCAGTACTTC CASSHRDFTLQETQYF
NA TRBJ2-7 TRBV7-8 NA TGTGCCAGCAGCCCTAGGGACACGAGCTCCTACGAGCAGTACTTC CASSPRDTSSYEQYF
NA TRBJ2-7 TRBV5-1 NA TGCGCCAGCAGGACTGCGGAGTCCTACGAGCAGTACTTC CASRTAESYEQYF
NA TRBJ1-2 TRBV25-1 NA TGTGCCAGCTCCTGGGGGGCGCTTGGCTACACCTTC CASSWGALGYTF
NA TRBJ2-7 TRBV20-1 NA TGCAGTGCTAGTTTTGCGGGGGAGCAGTACTTC CSASFAGEQYF
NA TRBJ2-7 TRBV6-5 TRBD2 TGTGCCAGCAGTCCTCGACTAGCGGGGTCCTACGAGCAGTACTTC CASSPRLAGSYEQYF
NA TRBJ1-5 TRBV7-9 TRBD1 TGTGCCAGCAGCAAGGGACAGGGCAATCAGCCCCAGCATTTT CASSKGQGNQPQHF
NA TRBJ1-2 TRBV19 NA TGTGCCAGTATTACTCCCGGGATCCTCGGGGGCTACACCTTC CASITPGILGGYTF
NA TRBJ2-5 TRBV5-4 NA TGTGCCAGCAGCTTAAGTAGAGGGGATGAGACCCAGTACTTC CASSLSRGDETQYF
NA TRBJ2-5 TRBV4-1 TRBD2 TGCGCCAGCAGCCAAGATATAGCGGGAGCAGAGACCCAGTACTTC CASSQDIAGAETQYF
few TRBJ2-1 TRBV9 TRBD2 TGTGCCAGCAGCGTAGAAGCGGGAGTCTTCAATGAGCAGTTCTTC CASSVEAGVFNEQFF
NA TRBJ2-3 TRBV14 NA TGTGCCAGCAGCCTAGCCTCGGAGCCCCAGTCGTATTTT CASSLASEPQSYF